The rows below give T cell receptor beta chains drawn from one sample of a study of T cells in Graves' hyperthyroidism and ophthalmopathy. TCRdb re-derived calls from the multiplex PCR reads in MiXCR, one entry per CDR3 protein. The table includes a few hundred thousand distinct CDR3 sequences, more than 15% detected once. The source material was blood. These TCRs come from a woman aged 25-40 years with Graves' hyperthyroidism. CDR3s leave out the opening cysteine and the closing phenylalanine or tryptophan. Clone size appears in some rows only: once, few, many, or a class for an expanded clone.

V gene: TRBV7-9
clone size: NA
J gene: TRBJ2-2
CDR3 protein: ASSAYAGELF

V gene: TRBV13
clone size: many
J gene: TRBJ2-7
CDR3 protein: ASSLGTGPSYEQY

V gene: TRBV30
clone size: many
J gene: TRBJ2-1
CDR3 protein: AWSEANEQF

V gene: TRBV20-1
clone size: many
J gene: TRBJ2-1
CDR3 protein: SARAPWGRTSGSGYNEQF

V gene: TRBV10-3
clone size: many
J gene: TRBJ2-7
CDR3 protein: AISEISGVPYEQY

V gene: TRBV18
clone size: many
J gene: TRBJ1-1
CDR3 protein: ASSPVTLEAF

V gene: TRBV9
clone size: few
J gene: TRBJ2-7
CDR3 protein: ASSVVDTGAGEQY

V gene: TRBV7-8
clone size: many
J gene: TRBJ2-3
CDR3 protein: ASSLLLAGITDTQY

V gene: TRBV9
clone size: few
J gene: TRBJ1-1
CDR3 protein: ASSDPTGMNTEAF

V gene: TRBV12-3/TRBV12-4
clone size: many
J gene: TRBJ2-1
CDR3 protein: ASSASGSAAYNEQF

V gene: TRBV5-1
clone size: NA
J gene: TRBJ1-2
CDR3 protein: ASSSRGYYGYT

V gene: TRBV7-3
clone size: NA
J gene: TRBJ2-4
CDR3 protein: ASSPGEAGSKNIQY

V gene: TRBV7-7
clone size: many
J gene: TRBJ2-7
CDR3 protein: ASSQGREYEQY

V gene: TRBV2
clone size: many
J gene: TRBJ2-3
CDR3 protein: ASSGLGTDTQY

V gene: TRBV7-9
clone size: NA
J gene: TRBJ1-3
CDR3 protein: ASSSVSALSGNTIY

V gene: TRBV30
clone size: many
J gene: TRBJ1-2
CDR3 protein: AWDSRKGGYT

V gene: TRBV24-1
clone size: many
J gene: TRBJ2-1
CDR3 protein: ATSDRGGLSYNEQF

V gene: TRBV6-1
clone size: many
J gene: TRBJ1-1
CDR3 protein: ASRTLGTVEAF

V gene: TRBV5-1
clone size: many
J gene: TRBJ1-2
CDR3 protein: ASSFGTGVGYT

V gene: TRBV10-3
clone size: many
J gene: TRBJ2-7
CDR3 protein: AISEAGRGYEQY

V gene: TRBV9
clone size: NA
J gene: TRBJ1-1
CDR3 protein: ASSVGAGGLNTEAF

V gene: TRBV6-5
clone size: many
J gene: TRBJ2-3
CDR3 protein: ASSYSMPGASGGTNTDTQY

V gene: TRBV28
clone size: many
J gene: TRBJ2-5
CDR3 protein: ASSQTSGTGQETQY

V gene: TRBV20-1
clone size: many
J gene: TRBJ2-1
CDR3 protein: SARADSGELAYNEQF

V gene: TRBV27
clone size: once
J gene: TRBJ1-6
CDR3 protein: ASSQDLNSPLH